These 13 T cell receptor beta chains originate from one sample sequenced in a study of beta chain features in type 1 diabetes. Expressed TCRB transcripts were sequenced after all isolated RNA was converted to cDNA. Some clones are missing from TCRdb's copy, which holds only in-frame ones; the method was immunoSEQ multiplex PCR. The sample holds around 310,000 clones, approximately 11% seen once. The sample comprised naive CD4+ T cells from blood. The receptor source for this set is a woman aged 30 to 39 in good health.

This clone showed up just a few times. V is TRBV18 and J is TRBJ1-1; D not resolved. The germline V and J ends were trimmed by 8 bases and 0 bases, with 16 bases remaining between them. The V gene's germline CDR1 is KGHSH and CDR2 LQKENI. The CDR3 has 15 amino acids. DNA for the CDR3: TGTGCCAGCCTGCGGCAGAGGGAGATGAACACTGAAGCTTTCTTT. It encodes CASLRQREMNTEAFF.

The chain employs TRBV4-3 and TRBJ2-3; unclear D gene. V shed 0 bases and J shed 0 bases, with 16 bases lying between them. Germline loops: CDR1 LGHNA, CDR2 YSLEER. The CDR3 covers 18 residues. The CDR3: CASSQDVSAAGSTDTQYF. CDR3 bases: TGCGCCAGCAGCCAAGACGTATCGGCGGCTGGGAGCACAGATACGCAGTATTTT.

This clone showed up just a few times. The chain links TRBV4-3 to TRBJ1-2; D is uncertain. The CDR3 runs 12 residues. The germline V gene has CDR1 LGHNA and CDR2 YSLEER. Trimming took off 3 bases at V and 8 bases at J, with 10 bases between the two ends. The CDR3 nucleotides are TGCGCCAGCAGCCATGGTGGAGGAGGCTACACCTTC. It specifies CASSHGGGGYTF.

The chain is built from TRBV28 and TRBJ1-2; D possibly corresponds to TRBD1 (5 bases). Trimming shortened V by 4 bases and J by 9 bases, and 12 bases separated the two germline ends. The CDR3 is made up of 12 amino acids. CDR1 is MDHEN and CDR2 is SYDVKM in the germline V gene. This chain's CDR3 is CASSSTAPRYTF. The CDR3 DNA reads TGTGCCAGCAGTTCGACAGCTCCTCGCTACACCTTC.

The chain is built from TRBV5-1 and TRBJ2-5, with 9 bases matching TRBD2. Trimming at V came to 4 bases and at J to 3 bases, leaving 4 bases not matched to a gene. Germline V gene lookup returns CDR1 SGHRS and CDR2 YFSETQ. This CDR3 is 14 amino acids long. CDR3 region: CASSHRTSEETQYF. CDR3 nucleotide sequence: TGCGCCAGCAGCCATAGGACTAGCGAAGAGACCCAGTACTTC. Using reference TRBV5-1 and TRBJ2-5 for the parts outside the CDR3, the full variable domain is KAGVTQTPRYLIKTRGQQVTLSCSPISGHRSVSWYQQTPGQGLQFLFEYFSETQRNKGNFPGRFSGRQFSNSRSEMNVSTLELGDSALYLCASSHRTSEETQYFGPGTRLLVL.

The chain carries TRBV29-1 and TRBJ2-5; TRBD1 matches at 10 bases. Germline loops: CDR1 SQVTM, CDR2 ANQGSEA. V shed 0 bases and J 11 bases; nucleotides not matched to a gene: 12. The CDR3 extends over 15 amino acids. The CDR3 DNA sequence: TGCAGCGTTGAAGATCGCAGGACAGGGGGTCAGGAGCAGTACTTC. Protein: CSVEDRRTGGQEQYF.

The chain links TRBV15 to TRBJ2-3, with 9 bases aligning to TRBD1. There are 16 residues in the CDR3. J gave up 2 bases and V 5 bases, and 8 bases lay outside the gene matches. Germline values: CDR1 LNHNV, CDR2 YYDKDF (reference sequence). The CDR3 loop is CATSVQGQGPTDTQYF. The CDR3 DNA reads as TGTGCCACCAGCGTACAGGGACAGGGCCCCACAGATACGCAGTATTTT.

The chain links TRBV7-9 to TRBJ2-2; 9 positions agree with TRBD1. With V trimmed by 4 bases and J by 7 bases, 7 bases remained unmatched. This CDR3 has 15 residues. Germline V CDR1 and CDR2: SEHNR, FQNEAQ (reference sequence). CDR3 sequence: CASSSRTGADGELFF. The CDR3 DNA reads TGTGCCAGCAGCTCTCGGACAGGGGCGGACGGGGAGCTGTTTTTT. Drawing the rest from reference TRBV7-9 and TRBJ2-2, the complete variable domain is DTGVSQNPRHKITKRGQNVTFRCDPISEHNRLYWYRQTLGQGPEFLTYFQNEAQLEKSRLLSDRFSAERPKGSFSTLEIQRTEQGDSAMYLCASSSRTGADGELFFGEGSRLTVL.

This clone turned up a few times. The chain carries TRBV5-1 and TRBJ2-2; 7 bases are a match to TRBD1. J was trimmed by 1 base and V by 0 bases; bases with no gene match: 6. In germline, CDR1 is SGHRS, CDR2 YFSETQ. The CDR3 is made up of 17 amino acids. CDR3 protein: CASSLVPGGVNTGELFF. The CDR3 DNA is TGCGCCAGCAGCTTGGTTCCAGGGGGTGTGAACACCGGGGAGCTGTTTTTT.

The V call is TRBV5-1, the J call TRBJ2-1; 7 bases are shared with TRBD1. The CDR3 has 15 residues. Losses at the gene ends were 4 bases for V and 2 bases for J; bases not matched to a gene: 6. Germline CDR1 is SGHRS and CDR2 is YFSETQ. CDR3 amino acids: CASSPRDSPYNEQFF. Here the CDR3 DNA reads TGCGCCAGCAGCCCCCGGGACAGTCCCTACAATGAGCAGTTCTTC.

The chain couples TRBV7-3 to TRBJ2-3; TRBD1 matches 7 bases. The CDR3 spans 13 residues. J lost 4 bases, V lost 5 bases, and 3 bases had no gene match. Germline V gives CDR1 SGHTA, CDR2 FQGTGA. CDR3 amino acids: CASSAGQADTQYF. For the CDR3, the DNA is TGTGCCAGCAGCGCCGGACAGGCAGATACGCAGTATTTT. The full variable domain, its missing parts supplied by reference TRBV7-3 and TRBJ2-3, is GAGVSQTPSNKVTEKGKYVELRCDPISGHTALYWYRQSLGQGPEFLIYFQGTGAADDSGLPNDRFFAVRPEGSVSTLKIQRTERGDSAVYLCASSAGQADTQYFGPGTRLTVL.

This clone was counted only a few times. V and J are TRBV27 and TRBJ2-1; 10 nucleotides line up with TRBD2. V trimming: 1 base; J trimming: 8 bases; junction bases outside the gene matches: 8. The CDR3 totals 16 residues. CDR1 MNHEY and CDR2 SMNVEV come from the germline V gene (reference sequence). DNA for the CDR3: TGTGCCAGCAGTTTATTGTCTAGCGGGAGAGGGGATGAGCAGTTCTTC. Protein sequence: CASSLLSSGRGDEQFF.

V gene TRBV4-2 combines with J gene TRBJ2-5; 8 bases line up with TRBD1. Trimming took 1 base from V and 4 from J; bases not matched to a gene: 2. The CDR3 is made up of 14 amino acids. The germline V gene has CDR1 LGHNA and CDR2 YNFKEQ. CDR3 coding DNA: TGTGCCAGCAGCCAAGGACAGGGGACAGAGACCCAGTACTTC. Protein sequence: CASSQGQGTETQYF.